Following are 21 T cell receptor beta chains from one sample sequenced in a study of blood T cell repertoires in COVID-19. Profiled with immunoSEQ multiplex PCR; TCRdb holds only in-frame clones, not every one. The profile shows about 350,000 clones, approximately 84% of them singletons. Material for sequencing was PBMCs or T cells enriched from blood (not recorded which). The receptors here all came from a woman aged 30 to 39 who had recovered from COVID-19.

V usage is TRBV19 and J usage is TRBJ2-7; 10 bases line up with TRBD2. Germline loops: CDR1 LNHDA, CDR2 SQIVND (reference sequence). The CDR3 spans 17 residues. J was trimmed by 3 bases and V by 3 bases; bases with no gene match: 11. CDR3 coding DNA: TGTGCCAGTAGTATTATATTTAGTCCTAGCGGGAGCTACGAGCAGTACTTC. Protein: CASSIIFSPSGSYEQYF.

CDR3 nucleotide sequence: TGTGCCAGCAGCTTAGCTGCTAGCGGGAGCTACGAGCAGTACTTC. Residues: CASSLAASGSYEQYF. The V gene is TRBV11-2, the J gene TRBJ2-7; 10 bases align to TRBD2. This CDR3 region has 15 residues. J gave up 3 bases and V 1 base, and 3 bases lay outside the gene matches. Germline values: CDR1 SGHAT, CDR2 FQNNGV.

The rearrangement links TRBV5-8 to TRBJ1-4, with D possibly matching TRBD1 (5 bases). This CDR3 is built from 15 residues. Trimming stripped 2 bases from V and 7 bases from J, with 15 bases between. Germline loops: CDR1 SGHTS, CDR2 YDEGEE. DNA for the CDR3: TGTGCCAGCAGCTTCCCGGGAGTAGGGGTTGAAAAACTGTTTTTT. It codes for CASSFPGVGVEKLFF.

The V gene is TRBV10-2, the J gene TRBJ1-5; TRBD1 matches at 7 bases. After removal of 2 bases from V and 5 bases from J, the junction contained 0 bases not matched to a gene. This CDR3 spans 13 amino acids. Germline loops: CDR1 WSHSY, CDR2 SAAADI. CDR3 protein: CASSEQGDQPQHF. CDR3 bases: TGCGCCAGCAGTGAGCAGGGGGATCAGCCCCAGCATTTT.

This sequence joins TRBV19 and TRBJ1-2; perhaps TRBD1 as D (5 bases). The CDR3 consists of 17 residues. V shed 3 bases and J shed 0 bases, with 17 bases lying between them. Looked up from germline, CDR1 is LNHDA and CDR2 is SQIVND (reference sequence). The CDR3 protein is CASSIFGWTTANYGYTF. The CDR3 region has the DNA TGTGCCAGTAGTATCTTCGGCTGGACAACCGCTAACTATGGCTACACCTTC.

This clone was observed a few times. The chain has TRBV27 and TRBJ1-6, with D unresolved. Per germline, CDR1 MNHEY and CDR2 SMNVEV (reference sequence). Trimming stripped 3 bases from V and 0 bases from J, with 6 bases between. This CDR3 comprises 15 residues. CDR3 region: CASSLYSSYNSPLHF. CDR3 in DNA: TGTGCCAGCAGTTTGTATAGCTCCTATAATTCACCCCTCCACTTT.

This clone is a singleton in its sample. This rearrangement joins TRBV3-1 (or the pseudogene TRBV3-2) to TRBJ2-7; D may be TRBD2 (6 bases). This CDR3 comprises 17 residues. Trimming pared 0 bases from V and 3 bases from J, leaving 18 bases between. CDR1 LGHDT and CDR2 YNNKEL come from the germline V gene (reference sequence). Here the CDR3 reads CASSQDRTGVSFYEQYF. For the CDR3, the DNA is TGTGCCAGCAGCCAAGATCGGACGGGAGTGTCCTTCTACGAGCAGTACTTC.

In its sample, this clone was seen once. This sequence joins TRBV10-3 and TRBJ2-7; 7 nucleotides agree with TRBD1. V shed 7 bases and J 2 bases; nucleotides not matched to a gene: 5. Germline-derived CDR1 and CDR2 are ENHRY and SYGVKD. The CDR3 totals 13 residues. The chain's CDR3 is CAIKGQETYEQYF. The CDR3 nucleotides read TGTGCCATCAAAGGACAGGAGACCTACGAGCAGTACTTC.

V is TRBV3-1 (or the pseudogene TRBV3-2) and J is TRBJ1-5; D not resolved. The V gene's germline CDR1 is LGHDT and CDR2 YNNKEL (reference sequence). V lost 2 bases to trimming and J lost 5 bases, with 7 bases between them. This CDR3 has 13 residues. The CDR3, as DNA: TGTGCCAGCAGCCAATTCATAGATCAGCCCCAGCATTTT. Its translation is CASSQFIDQPQHF.

The chain combines TRBV27 with TRBJ2-7; TRBD2 might be the D (6 bases). This CDR3 region has 14 residues. Germline V CDR1 and CDR2: MNHEY, SMNVEV (reference sequence). The V end was cut by 2 bases, the J end by 3 bases, with 11 bases between. The CDR3 loop reads CASSLKWGVYEQYF. CDR3 bases: TGTGCCAGCAGTTTAAAGTGGGGGGTCTACGAGCAGTACTTC.

J is TRBJ1-1 and V is TRBV6-2 or TRBV6-3; D ambiguous. The CDR3 is made up of 14 amino acids. Trimming pared 0 bases from V and 5 bases from J, leaving 10 bases between. Per the germline V gene, CDR1 is MNHEY and CDR2 is SVGEGT. CDR3 sequence reads: CASSYSRAWTEAFF. The DNA of the CDR3 is TGTGCCAGCAGTTACTCGCGGGCTTGGACTGAAGCTTTCTTT.

The chain couples TRBV3-1 (or the pseudogene TRBV3-2) to TRBJ1-5; unclear D gene. CDR3 length: 15 residues. Germline V gene data show CDR1 as LGHDT and CDR2 as YNNKEL (reference sequence). The V and J ends lost 1 base and 4 bases respectively, with 11 bases between them. CDR3 nucleotides: TGTGCCAGCAGCCAAGGATTGAGGGCGAATCAGCCCCAGCATTTT. This sequence encodes CASSQGLRANQPQHF.

V usage is TRBV19 and J usage is TRBJ1-4; D call uncertain. The CDR3 spans 16 residues. Germline V lookup: CDR1 LNHDA, CDR2 SQIVND (reference sequence). The V gene lost 3 bases and the J gene lost 7 bases, with 18 bases spanning the gap. The CDR3 nucleotides are TGTGCCAGTAGTATGTGGAAGGGCCGGGGTAGTGAAAAACTGTTTTTT. Translated: CASSMWKGRGSEKLFF.

This rearrangement joins TRBV27 to TRBJ2-5, with 8 bases that match TRBD2. With 5 bases clipped from V and 5 bases from J, the junction kept 4 bases outside the gene matches. Germline loops: CDR1 MNHEY, CDR2 SMNVEV (reference sequence). The CDR3 has 13 amino acids. Here the CDR3 DNA reads TGTGCCAGCAGTATAGCGGGAACCGAGACCCAGTACTTC. Translating it yields CASSIAGTETQYF.

Of note for this clone: Other DNA sequences in this sample translate to the same CDR3. The chain combines TRBV5-1 with TRBJ1-1; D not certain. This CDR3 spans 13 amino acids. The germline V gene encodes CDR1 SGHRS and CDR2 YFSETQ. V was shortened by 1 base and J by 2 bases, with 6 bases between the two germline ends. DNA for the CDR3: TGCGCCAGCAGCTTGACGGTTAACACTGAAGCTTTCTTT. Translating it yields CASSLTVNTEAFF.

In DNA form, the CDR3 reads TGTGCCAGTAGTAGGGGGACAGAACCCGGGGAGCTGTTTTTT. Translating it yields CASSRGTEPGELFF. The J gene is TRBJ2-2, the V gene TRBV19; 7 bases map to TRBD1. From germline, CDR1 is LNHDA and CDR2 SQIVND (reference sequence). J gave up 6 bases and V 4 bases, and 5 bases lay outside the gene matches. This CDR3 has 14 residues.

This chain connects TRBV4-2 to TRBJ1-3, with TRBD1 matching 7 bases. Germline CDR1 reads LGHNA; CDR2 reads YNFKEQ. This CDR3 is built from 16 residues. Trimming cost V 0 bases and J 4 bases; bases outside gene matches: 6. CDR3 DNA sequence: TGTGCCAGCAGCCAAGAAGGGGGCGGGACCGGAAACACCATATATTTT. Protein sequence: CASSQEGGGTGNTIYF.

This clone came up once. V usage is TRBV6-2 or TRBV6-3 and J usage is TRBJ2-3, with 7 bases that match TRBD2. Germline V lookup: CDR1 MNHEY, CDR2 SVGEGT. V was clipped by 0 bases and J by 0 bases; unmatched bases: 0. The length of the CDR3 is 15 residues. The CDR3 DNA reads TGTGCCAGCAGTTACTCGCGGGGGAGCACAGATACGCAGTATTTT. Its translation: CASSYSRGSTDTQYF.

The chain is built from TRBV12-3 or TRBV12-4 and TRBJ2-2; no firm D call. Trimming took 3 bases from V and 7 from J, leaving 3 bases between them. This CDR3 is built from 11 residues. CDR3 nucleotides: TGTGCCAGCAGTTTTCTCGGGGAGCTGTTTTTT. This gives the protein CASSFLGELFF.

The V gene is TRBV6-5, the J gene TRBJ1-2; 7 bases are a match to TRBD1. After removal of 6 bases from V and 8 bases from J, the junction contained 15 bases not matched to a gene. The germline V gene has CDR1 MNHEY and CDR2 SVGAGI. This CDR3 region has 15 residues. The DNA for the CDR3 is TGTGCCAGCAGGTTCCAGGGGGGCGACGGGTTCGGCTACACCTTC. Its translation is CASRFQGGDGFGYTF.

The V call is TRBV13, the J call TRBJ2-6; TRBD2 matches at 12 bases. Per the germline V gene, CDR1 is PRHDT and CDR2 is FYEKMQ (reference sequence). V shed 6 bases, J shed 13 bases, and the junction held 13 bases outside the gene matches. The CDR3 extends over 16 amino acids. DNA for the CDR3: TGTGCCAGCAGTTTTCCGGGACTAGCGGGTACCGGAGTCCTGACTTTC. Protein: CASSFPGLAGTGVLTF.